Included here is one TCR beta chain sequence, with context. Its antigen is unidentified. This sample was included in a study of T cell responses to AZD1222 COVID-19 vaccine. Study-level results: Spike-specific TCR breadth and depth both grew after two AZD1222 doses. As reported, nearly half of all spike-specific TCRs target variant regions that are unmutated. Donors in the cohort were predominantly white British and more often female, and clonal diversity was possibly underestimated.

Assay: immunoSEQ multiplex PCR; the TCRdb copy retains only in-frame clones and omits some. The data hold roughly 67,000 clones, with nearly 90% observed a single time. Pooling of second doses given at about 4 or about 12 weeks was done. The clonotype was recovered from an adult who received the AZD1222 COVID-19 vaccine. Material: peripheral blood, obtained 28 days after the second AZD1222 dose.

CDR3: CASSYLYEQYF. The CDR3 nucleotides read TGCGCCAGCAGTTACTTATACGAGCAGTACTTC. The chain combines TRBV10-1 with TRBJ2-7; D gene unclear. Germline V CDR1 and CDR2: WNHNN, SYGVQD (reference sequence). The V end lost 5 bases, the J end lost 4 bases, and 6 bases lay between the germline ends. The CDR3 runs 11 residues.